These 30 T cell receptor beta chains were sequenced from one sample in a study of beta chain features in type 1 diabetes. These receptors have no known antigen. Study-level findings and limits: TCRB CDR3s from Type 1 diabetes patients were moderately but significantly shorter in all four CD4+ subsets.

Reverse transcribing all isolated RNA meant expressed TCRB transcripts were sequenced. Sequencing used immunoSEQ multiplex PCR; TCRdb keeps in-frame clones, though not all of them. The data show a few hundred thousand clones, around 9.6% seen once. The sequenced sample consisted of central memory CD4+ T cells from blood. The receptors were sampled from a man aged 30-40 years with type 1 diabetes.

The rearrangement uses TRBV29-1 and TRBJ1-1; weak D call: TRBD1 (5 bases). Looked up from germline, CDR1 is SQVTM and CDR2 is ANQGSEA. The V end lost 8 bases, the J end lost 2 bases, and 15 bases lay between the germline ends. CDR3 length: 13 amino acids. For the CDR3, the DNA is TGCAGCCCCCGCACAGGCCCTAACACTGAAGCTTTCTTT. It yields the protein CSPRTGPNTEAFF.

This clone was seen a handful of times. The chain's CDR3 is CASSPRDDTEAFF. The CDR3 bases are TGTGCCAGCTCACCACGGGATGACACTGAAGCTTTCTTT. V gene TRBV18 combines with J gene TRBJ1-1; D unresolved. The CDR3 is 13 residues long. V shed 1 base and J shed 3 bases, with 6 bases lying between them. Germline CDR1 is KGHSH and CDR2 is LQKENI.

This clone was counted between two and nine times. The chain carries TRBV28 and TRBJ2-1; maybe TRBD1 (5 bases). This CDR3 comprises 16 residues. V was pared by 6 bases and J by 7 bases, with 22 bases between. Per the germline V gene, CDR1 is MDHEN and CDR2 is SYDVKM. The CDR3 here is CASSASGLQGRNEQFF. CDR3 bases: TGTGCCAGCAGCGCGTCTGGCCTCCAGGGTCGGAATGAGCAGTTCTTC.

This clone has only a few counts. The gene calls are TRBV2 and TRBJ2-2, with D possibly being TRBD2 (5 bases). V lost 7 bases and J 0 bases, leaving 9 bases between the germline ends. CDR1 is SNHLY and CDR2 is FYNNEI in the germline V gene. This CDR3 has 14 amino acids. The CDR3 bases are TGTGCCAGCAAGTACGGGACGAACACCGGGGAGCTGTTTTTT. This translates into CASKYGTNTGELFF.

The chain couples TRBV19 to TRBJ1-1; D gene uncertain. The CDR3 has 15 residues. The V end was cut by 5 bases, the J end by 1 base, with 14 bases between. In germline, CDR1 is LNHDA, CDR2 SQIVND (reference sequence). In nucleotides, the CDR3 is TGTGCCAGTAGTCCCGGCCCGGCGAAGAACACTGAAGCTTTCTTT. It is translated as CASSPGPAKNTEAFF.

In its sample, this clone was seen a few times. The chain is built from TRBV28 and TRBJ1-1; unclear D gene. V dropped 6 bases and J dropped 0 bases, with 11 bases sitting between them. CDR1 and CDR2 (germline): MDHEN, SYDVKM. There are 14 residues in the CDR3. The CDR3 is CASSTVSLNTEAFF. Written as DNA, the CDR3 is TGTGCCAGCAGCACAGTCTCCCTGAACACTGAAGCTTTCTTT.

This chain uses TRBV18 with TRBJ1-2, with D possibly TRBD1 on 6 matching bases. Germline CDR1 reads KGHSH; CDR2 reads LQKENI. CDR3 size: 15 residues. V was cut by 2 bases and J by 3 bases, with 13 bases left in between. The CDR3 is CASSPGRGQDYGYTF. The CDR3, as DNA: TGTGCCAGCTCACCAGGACGGGGGCAGGACTATGGCTACACCTTC. Full variable domain (remainder filled in from reference TRBV18 and TRBJ1-2): NAGVMQNPRHLVRRRGQEARLRCSPMKGHSHVYWYRQLPEEGLKFMVYLQKENIIDESGMPKERFSAEFPKEGPSILRIQQVVRGDSAAYFCASSPGRGQDYGYTFGSGTRLTVV.

This clone was counted at least ten times. This rearrangement joins TRBV28 to TRBJ2-1, with 7 bases fitting TRBD1. Germline V lookup: CDR1 MDHEN, CDR2 SYDVKM. This CDR3 spans 15 amino acids. V dropped 5 bases and J dropped 7; count of bases not matched to a gene: 11. CDR3 loop: CASSHQMGQFNEQFF. In nucleotides, the CDR3 is TGTGCCAGCAGTCACCAGATGGGACAGTTTAATGAGCAGTTCTTC.

The chain carries TRBV4-1 and TRBJ2-5; the D call may be TRBD1 or TRBD2 (6 bases each). The germline V gene has CDR1 MGHRA and CDR2 YSYEKL. CDR3 size: 16 residues. V lost 5 bases, J lost 1 base, and 17 bases lay in between. Here the CDR3 reads CASSRGYGGAQETQYF. The CDR3, as DNA: TGCGCCAGCAGCAGGGGGTACGGAGGGGCCCAAGAGACCCAGTACTTC.

This clone was found a few times. The chain combines TRBV4-1 with TRBJ2-3; a possible D gene is TRBD2 (5 bases). Trimming removed 1 base at V and 6 bases at J, with 17 bases between. This CDR3 is built from 16 residues. The V gene's germline CDR1 is MGHRA and CDR2 YSYEKL. The CDR3 region has the DNA TGCGCCAGCAGCCAAGGCTCTAGCCTGAATATGGATACGCAGTATTTT. Translating it yields CASSQGSSLNMDTQYF.

This clone has only a few counts. The V and J genes are TRBV11-2 and TRBJ2-7; 10 bases align to TRBD1. Germline V gene sequence: CDR1 SGHAT, CDR2 FQNNGV. The CDR3 runs to 16 residues. With 5 bases clipped from V and 1 base from J, the junction kept 8 bases outside the gene matches. CDR3 nucleotides: TGTGCCAGCAGCGCCCTTGACAGGGGGCGGTCCTACGAGCAGTACTTC. It encodes CASSALDRGRSYEQYF.

The rearrangement links TRBV4-3 to TRBJ1-1; the D is unclear. Germline CDR1 is LGHNA and CDR2 is YSLEER. V was pared by 3 bases and J by 5 bases, with 10 bases between. The length of the CDR3 is 13 residues. CDR3 sequence: CASSQLRSTEAFF. CDR3 coding DNA: TGCGCCAGCAGCCAGCTAAGGAGTACTGAAGCTTTCTTT.

The chain couples TRBV27 to TRBJ1-2; D gene unclear. The CDR3 loop spans 13 amino acids. Germline V CDR1 and CDR2: MNHEY, SMNVEV (reference sequence). V lost 6 bases and J 2 bases, leaving 10 bases between the germline ends. The CDR3 DNA sequence: TGTGCCAGCAGCCTTACATACAACTATGGCTACACCTTC. Its translation is CASSLTYNYGYTF.

V gene TRBV6-1 combines with J gene TRBJ2-3; perhaps D is TRBD1 or TRBD2 (5 bases each). The CDR3 extends over 14 amino acids. Looked up from germline, CDR1 is MNHNS and CDR2 is SASEGT. The V and J ends lost 2 bases and 0 bases respectively, with 6 bases between them. CDR3 sequence reads: CASSERDSTDTQYF. As DNA, the CDR3 is TGTGCCAGCAGTGAACGGGACAGCACAGATACGCAGTATTTT.

The sample holds a few counts of this clone. The chain joins TRBV10-2 to TRBJ1-5; 7 nucleotides line up with TRBD1. After removal of 6 bases from V and 5 bases from J, the junction contained 7 bases not matched to a gene. Germline lookup yields CDR1 WSHSY and CDR2 SAAADI. CDR3 size: 14 residues. CDR3 DNA sequence: TGCGCCAGCAGCGCGGACAGGACGGATCAGCCCCAGCATTTT. As protein: CASSADRTDQPQHF.

The rearrangement links TRBV10-3 to TRBJ2-7, with TRBD2 identical over 8 bases. The V segment lost 7 bases and the J segment 5 bases; nucleotides outside the gene matches: 10. The germline V gene has CDR1 ENHRY and CDR2 SYGVKD. The CDR3 runs to 14 residues. CDR3 protein: CAIKWSNSGDEQYF. The CDR3 region has the DNA TGTGCCATCAAGTGGAGTAATAGCGGGGACGAGCAGTACTTC.

Ten or more counts support this clone. The chain uses TRBV13 and TRBJ1-2; unclear D gene. The germline gives CDR1 PRHDT, CDR2 FYEKMQ (reference sequence). CDR3 size: 13 residues. V shed 7 bases and J shed 3 bases, with 12 bases lying between them. The CDR3 region is CASKRRQDYGYTF. CDR3 coding DNA: TGTGCCAGCAAGCGCCGTCAGGACTATGGCTACACCTTC.

This clone was observed at least ten times. The chain employs TRBV5-1 and TRBJ2-1, with 7 bases lining up with TRBD2. Germline V gives CDR1 SGHRS, CDR2 YFSETQ. Trimming removed 4 bases from V and 4 bases from J; junction bases left unmatched: 5. This CDR3 is built from 14 residues. The CDR3 reads CASSREGPYNEQFF. The CDR3 DNA reads as TGCGCCAGCAGCAGGGAGGGCCCATACAATGAGCAGTTCTTC.

The CDR3 sequence: CASTQDRGSYEQYF. The CDR3 nucleotides read TGTGCCAGCACCCAGGACAGGGGATCCTACGAGCAGTACTTC. The chain is built from TRBV5-6 and TRBJ2-7, with 9 bases aligning to TRBD1. Germline loops: CDR1 SGHDT, CDR2 YYEEEE. CDR3 length: 14 amino acids. V shed 6 bases, J shed 1 base, and the junction held 5 bases outside the gene matches.

This clone was found a few times. V usage is TRBV5-1 and J usage is TRBJ2-3; 7 bases line up with TRBD2. Trimming at V came to 1 base and at J to 6 bases, leaving 5 bases not matched to a gene. Germline CDR1 reads SGHRS; CDR2 reads YFSETQ. The CDR3 is 14 amino acids. The CDR3 spells CASSLIQGGDTQYF. CDR3 DNA sequence: TGCGCCAGCAGCTTGATCCAGGGAGGGGATACGCAGTATTTT. Combining the CDR3 with reference TRBV5-1 and TRBJ2-3 gives the whole variable domain KAGVTQTPRYLIKTRGQQVTLSCSPISGHRSVSWYQQTPGQGLQFLFEYFSETQRNKGNFPGRFSGRQFSNSRSEMNVSTLELGDSALYLCASSLIQGGDTQYFGPGTRLTVL.

This clone was observed a handful of times. This chain uses TRBV9 with TRBJ2-2; tentative D call: TRBD2 (7 bases). The V end was cut by 3 bases, the J end by 7 bases, with 16 bases between. Germline values: CDR1 SGDLS, CDR2 YYNGEE. The CDR3 length is 15 residues. The CDR3 sequence is CASSARAGAGGELFF. The CDR3, as DNA: TGTGCCAGCAGCGCCCGGGCGGGGGCGGGCGGGGAGCTGTTTTTT.

The V call is TRBV4-3, the J call TRBJ2-7, with D uncertain. The V gene's germline CDR1 is LGHNA and CDR2 YSLEER. The V gene lost 0 bases and the J gene lost 3 bases, with 15 bases spanning the gap. The CDR3 is 16 residues long. CDR3 nucleotide sequence: TGCGCCAGCAGCCAAGATCAAGGGCAGGCTAACTACGAGCAGTACTTC. Its protein product is CASSQDQGQANYEQYF.

Only a few counts were recorded for this clone. This chain joins TRBV27 and TRBJ1-2; 10 nucleotides match TRBD1. Per germline, CDR1 MNHEY and CDR2 SMNVEV (reference sequence). V shed 6 bases and J 2 bases; nucleotides not matched to a gene: 9. This CDR3 is 16 amino acids long. In nucleotides, the CDR3 is TGTGCCAGCAGCCCTGGGACAGGGGCTATCAACTATGGCTACACCTTC. It translates to CASSPGTGAINYGYTF.

V is TRBV7-9 and J is TRBJ2-2; 8 nucleotides match TRBD2. Germline lookup yields CDR1 SEHNR and CDR2 FQNEAQ (reference sequence). Trimming cost V 5 bases and J 3 bases; bases outside gene matches: 17. The CDR3 is 19 amino acids. As DNA, the CDR3 is TGTGCCAGCAGCCCATTAGCAGGGTTAGCGGGGACCCACACCGGGGAGCTGTTTTTT. It codes for CASSPLAGLAGTHTGELFF.

The sample holds many counts of this clone. The rearrangement joins TRBV2 to TRBJ2-3, with 8 bases that match TRBD1. V lost 4 bases, J lost 4 bases, and 1 base stayed unmatched. The CDR3 covers 13 residues. Germline-derived CDR1 and CDR2 are SNHLY and FYNNEI. The CDR3 region has the DNA TGTGCCAGCAGTGCAGGGGGCGCAGATACGCAGTATTTT. It encodes CASSAGGADTQYF.

This clone was picked up many times. The V call is TRBV5-4, the J call TRBJ2-7; the match to TRBD1 covers 7 bases. The J segment lost 4 bases and the V segment lost 5 bases, leaving 3 bases of the junction unmatched. The CDR3 consists of 12 residues. CDR1 and CDR2 (germline): SGHNT, YYREEE (reference sequence). CDR3 sequence: CASSDRAYEQYF. The CDR3 bases are TGTGCCAGCAGTGACAGGGCTTACGAGCAGTACTTC.

This clone was counted a few times. V gene TRBV28 combines with J gene TRBJ1-3, with TRBD1 identical over 7 bases. The CDR3 length is 14 residues. With V trimmed by 8 bases and J by 0 bases, 4 bases remained unmatched. Germline V gene lookup returns CDR1 MDHEN and CDR2 SYDVKM. Written as DNA, the CDR3 is TGTGCCAGCCATCAGGGGGGCTCTGGAAACACCATATATTTT. As protein: CASHQGGSGNTIYF.

The J gene is TRBJ2-5, the V gene TRBV30, with 8 bases that match TRBD1. From germline, CDR1 is GTSNPN and CDR2 SVGIG (reference sequence). V was pared by 8 bases and J by 4 bases, with 6 bases of the junction left unmatched. This CDR3 comprises 12 residues. DNA of the CDR3: TGTGCCCAAGGACAGGGTGGAGAGACCCAGTACTTC. Translation: CAQGQGGETQYF.

This clone has only a few counts. DNA for the CDR3: TGTGCCATCCGGGACGCGCAGCAGTTCTTC. Translated, it gives CAIRDAQQFF. This chain links TRBV6-1 with TRBJ2-1, with D perhaps TRBD1 or TRBD2 (5 bases each). With 10 bases removed from V and 11 bases from J, the gap between germline ends came to 12 bases. Germline V gives CDR1 MNHNS, CDR2 SASEGT. This CDR3 comprises 10 residues.

Only a few counts were recorded for this clone. This rearrangement joins TRBV6-1 to TRBJ2-7, with D unclear. The CDR3 covers 12 residues. Germline-derived CDR1 and CDR2 are MNHNS and SASEGT. Trimming pared 6 bases from V and 0 bases from J, leaving 6 bases between. CDR3: CASRVSSYEQYF. CDR3 DNA: TGTGCCAGCAGGGTATCCTCCTACGAGCAGTACTTC.